This TCR beta chain was sequenced for a study of CD8 T cells in Susac syndrome. Whole-study findings and limits: The study acknowledged a relatively small number of individuals in its TCR sequencing and HLA analysis.

In its sample, this clonotype was seen once. Its antigen is as yet unknown. V was pared by 8 bases and J by 0 bases, with 13 bases between. Germline lookup yields CDR1 KGHSH and CDR2 LQKENI. The CDR3 extends over 14 amino acids. TEMRA cells were FACS-enriched, while CD8+ and CD4+ T cells were negatively isolated. RNA totalling about 0.5 to 1 ug underwent reverse transcription with random hexamers. A multiplex approach, immunoSEQ multiplex PCR, amplified TCR beta CDR3 across 54 Vbeta and 13 Jbeta. From the immunoSEQ multiplex PCR reads, TCRdb called clonotypes with MiXCR, one entry per CDR3 protein. The data show 170,000 or so distinct CDR3 sequences, with approximately 93% seen just once and over 0.08% held by the top ten.

This clonotype was sampled from a human donor with multiple sclerosis. This sequence joins TRBV18 and TRBJ1-1; TRBD1 is a possible D gene (5 bases). The sequenced sample was CD4+ T cells from PBMCs. This chain's CDR3 is CASRPGQLNTEAFF. The CDR3 DNA reads TGTGCCAGCCGACCGGGGCAGCTGAACACTGAAGCTTTCTTT.